Listed here are 21 T cell receptor beta chains from one sample, sequenced in a study of PD-L1 blockade in urothelial cancer (dated by TCRdb to 2016 to 2017). Sample time point, as interpreted from the label and publication: pretreatment peripheral blood. Library method: the immunoSEQ multiplex PCR assay. TCRdb carries this immuneACCESS record with in-frame sequences only. Its versions omit some clonotypes, under half of them owing to an unresolved V gene in the studies checked, with the rest unexplained. The sample yields roughly 90,000 clones; approximately 88% were counted once. About 0.89% of the sample rests with the top ten. Sequenced here: PBMCs, sampled around atezolizumab (anti-PD-L1) treatment. The receptor set was obtained from a woman older than 75 with urothelial cancer.

This chain joins TRBV7-9 and TRBJ2-5, with D tentatively TRBD2 (6 bases). Trimming removed 2 bases at V and 5 bases at J, with 15 bases between. Germline V gene sequence: CDR1 SEHNR, CDR2 FQNEAQ (reference sequence). The CDR3 is made up of 15 amino acids. The CDR3 region has the DNA TGTGCCAGCAGCTTAAAAGTACTAGGGAGGGAGACCCAGTACTTC. Amino acid sequence: CASSLKVLGRETQYF.

This clone appeared a single time. The chain recombines TRBV7-3 with TRBJ2-2; TRBD2 is a possible D gene (5 bases). CDR1 and CDR2 (germline): SGHTA, FQGTGA. The CDR3 is 15 residues long. The V end lost 5 bases, the J end lost 6 bases, and 16 bases lay between the germline ends. The CDR3 bases are TGTGCCAGCAGCCAAGGATCAGCGGTTGCCGGGGAGCTGTTTTTT. This encodes CASSQGSAVAGELFF.

This chain joins TRBV19 and TRBJ1-1, with D maybe TRBD1 (5 bases). V lost 5 bases and J lost 7, with 8 bases in between. The CDR3 covers 11 residues. CDR1 LNHDA and CDR2 SQIVND come from the germline V gene (reference sequence). DNA for the CDR3: TGTGCCAGTAGTCGACAGCTTGAAGCTTTCTTT. Translating gives CASSRQLEAFF.

The chain uses TRBV28 and TRBJ1-5; D is perhaps TRBD1 (5 bases). Trimming took 3 bases from V and 3 from J, leaving 12 bases between them. The germline gives CDR1 MDHEN, CDR2 SYDVKM. The CDR3 covers 15 residues. CDR3 region: CASSLGGGFNQPQHF. For the CDR3, the DNA is TGTGCCAGCAGTTTGGGGGGGGGATTCAATCAGCCCCAGCATTTT.

The genes are TRBV28 and TRBJ2-7, with D maybe TRBD2 (7 bases). This CDR3 comprises 13 residues. The V gene's germline CDR1 is MDHEN and CDR2 SYDVKM. The V end lost 8 bases, the J end lost 3 bases, and 14 bases lay between the germline ends. The CDR3 DNA sequence: TGTGCCAGCCGGGGGGCCGCAAACTACGAGCAGTACTTC. Encoded protein: CASRGAANYEQYF.

The V call is TRBV5-4, the J call TRBJ1-2; D gene ambiguous. Deletions cut 0 bases from V and 4 bases from J, with 13 bases between. CDR3 length: 15 residues. Germline loops: CDR1 SGHNT, CDR2 YYREEE (reference sequence). The DNA for the CDR3 is TGTGCCAGCAGCTTGGTCTCGGACTACCTCTATGGCTACACCTTC. This codes for CASSLVSDYLYGYTF.

The chain joins TRBV6-1 to TRBJ2-7; perhaps TRBD2 as D (5 bases). The germline V gene has CDR1 MNHNS and CDR2 SASEGT. The V and J ends lost 6 bases and 4 bases respectively, with 16 bases between them. The CDR3 runs to 14 residues. The CDR3 coding sequence is TGTGCCAGCAGGGCAGGAGGTGAACAATACGAGCAGTACTTC. As protein: CASRAGGEQYEQYF.

The chain is built from TRBV23-1 and TRBJ1-1; no reliable D call. TRBV23-1 is flagged as an ORF with uncertain function. This CDR3 has 14 amino acids. V lost 3 bases, J lost 1 base, and 9 bases lay in between. The CDR3 loop reads CASSHPTENTEAFF. Here the CDR3 DNA reads TGCGCCAGCAGTCACCCTACAGAGAACACTGAAGCTTTCTTT.

This chain links TRBV5-1 with TRBJ1-2; no clear D. The germline CDR1 and CDR2 sequences are SGHRS and YFSETQ. The V and J ends lost 0 bases and 3 bases respectively, with 6 bases between them. This CDR3 has 13 residues. CDR3 bases: TGCGCCAGCAGCTTGGTAGGAGACTATGGCTACACCTTC. It codes for CASSLVGDYGYTF.

The chain couples TRBV7-8 to TRBJ1-5, with D possibly matching TRBD1 (5 bases). Between the trimmed V and J ends, which lost 6 bases and 2 bases, there was a span of 20 bases. Germline values: CDR1 SGHVS, CDR2 FQNEAQ. The length of the CDR3 is 17 residues. CDR3 nucleotides: TGTGCCAGCAGTCAAACCAGTATGGGGCTCGGCAATCAGCCCCAGCATTTT. Its protein product is CASSQTSMGLGNQPQHF.

V gene TRBV28 combines with J gene TRBJ2-2; 9 positions match TRBD1. This CDR3 has 14 amino acids. Trimming at V came to 5 bases and at J to 5 bases, leaving 3 bases not matched to a gene. Germline V lookup: CDR1 MDHEN, CDR2 SYDVKM. The CDR3 loop is CASSQTGGTGELFF. The DNA for the CDR3 is TGTGCCAGCAGTCAGACAGGGGGGACCGGGGAGCTGTTTTTT.

CDR3 sequence reads: CASSLLASGRATEQFF. The DNA for the CDR3 is TGTGCCAGCAGCTTATTGGCTAGCGGGAGGGCCACTGAGCAGTTCTTC. The chain joins TRBV7-3 to TRBJ2-1, with 12 positions matching TRBD2. The CDR3 has 16 residues. Germline CDR1 and CDR2: SGHTA and FQGTGA. With V trimmed by 2 bases and J by 9 bases, 8 bases remained unmatched.

V is TRBV6-5 and J is TRBJ1-5; weak D call: TRBD1 (5 bases). The CDR3 totals 15 residues. Trimming cost V 5 bases and J 4 bases, with 15 bases left between them. Germline V gene data show CDR1 as MNHEY and CDR2 as SVGAGI. CDR3: CASSLDPTDNQPQHF. Written as DNA, the CDR3 is TGTGCCAGCAGTCTAGATCCGACAGATAATCAGCCCCAGCATTTT.

The chain carries TRBV28 and TRBJ2-5; TRBD1 matches 11 bases. V gave up 5 bases and J gave up 4 bases; unmatched junction bases: 9. This CDR3 comprises 16 residues. CDR1 is MDHEN and CDR2 is SYDVKM in the germline V gene. Here the CDR3 DNA reads TGTGCCAGCAGTGGGACAGGGGGTTACGCGGGAGAGACCCAGTACTTC. Its translation is CASSGTGGYAGETQYF.

The chain couples TRBV5-1 to TRBJ2-7, with 10 bases lining up with TRBD1. The CDR3 has 13 residues. Germline CDR1 SGHRS, CDR2 YFSETQ. The ends lost 4 bases at V and 6 bases at J; junction bases unmatched: 4. The CDR3 DNA reads as TGCGCCAGCAGCCCGGGACAGGGGCGCGAGCAGTACTTC. Translating it yields CASSPGQGREQYF.

The chain links TRBV13 to TRBJ1-2, with D possibly TRBD1 on 5 matching bases. This CDR3 has 13 amino acids. Trimming took 5 bases from V and 2 from J, leaving 9 bases between them. CDR1 is PRHDT, CDR2 FYEKMQ, per germline (reference sequence). CDR3 residues: CASSMTANYGYTF. CDR3 coding DNA: TGTGCCAGCAGCATGACAGCGAACTATGGCTACACCTTC. Supplemented by reference TRBV13 and TRBJ1-2, the full variable domain reads AAGVIQSPRHLIKEKRETATLKCYPIPRHDTVYWYQQGPGQDPQFLISFYEKMQSDKGSIPDRFSAQQFSDYHSELNMSSLELGDSALYFCASSMTANYGYTFGSGTRLTVV.

The genes are TRBV5-4 and TRBJ1-5; tentatively, D is TRBD1 (6 bases). V lost 4 bases and J 6 bases, leaving 14 bases between the germline ends. The CDR3 is made up of 14 amino acids. CDR1 and CDR2 from the germline V gene are SGHNT and YYREEE (reference sequence). Here the CDR3 DNA reads TGTGCCAGCAGCCGAAGGGGGTCCCTTCAGCCCCAGCATTTT. Its protein product is CASSRRGSLQPQHF.

J is TRBJ2-7 and V is TRBV10-3, with TRBD2 identical over 8 bases. This CDR3 contains 14 residues. Germline loops: CDR1 ENHRY, CDR2 SYGVKD. J was trimmed by 3 bases and V by 5 bases; bases with no gene match: 6. Here the CDR3 DNA reads TGTGCCATCAGTACAAGGACTAGCAGCTACGAGCAGTACTTC. Translated, it gives CAISTRTSSYEQYF.

The V and J genes are TRBV5-1 and TRBJ2-3, with 7 positions matching TRBD2. The length of the CDR3 is 16 residues. Germline V gene data show CDR1 as SGHRS and CDR2 as YFSETQ. With V trimmed by 0 bases and J by 1 base, 5 bases remained unmatched. The CDR3 is CASSLGGAGGTDTQYF. CDR3 nucleotide sequence: TGCGCCAGCAGCTTGGGGGGCGCGGGAGGCACAGATACGCAGTATTTT.

This clone was detected only once. V usage is TRBV7-9 and J usage is TRBJ1-1; maybe TRBD1 (6 bases). The CDR3 runs 15 residues. CDR1 SEHNR and CDR2 FQNEAQ come from the germline V gene (reference sequence). V was shortened by 1 base and J by 4 bases, with 13 bases between the two germline ends. The DNA for the CDR3 is TGTGCCAGCAGCTTAGGGGGGCTTGGTGGCACTGAAGCTTTCTTT. Its protein product is CASSLGGLGGTEAFF.

This clone has a handful of counts. The J gene is TRBJ2-7, the V gene TRBV5-1; 10 bases match TRBD1. The CDR3 runs to 15 residues. The germline V gene encodes CDR1 SGHRS and CDR2 YFSETQ. Losses at the gene ends were 0 bases for V and 4 bases for J; bases not matched to a gene: 4. The CDR3, as DNA: TGCGCCAGCAGCTTGGACGGGACAGGGGCATACGAGCAGTACTTC. It yields the protein CASSLDGTGAYEQYF.